This T cell receptor (beta chain) derives from a study of metastatic and nonmetastatic thyroid tumors. At the level of the study: Peripheral blood and tumor or nodule samples from malignant and benign thyroid patients were compared. Study-level findings and limits: In both blood and tumor samples, TCR beta diversity was reported significantly higher for malignant than benign nodules.

This clone has at least ten counts. The antigen remains unidentified. TCRdb re-called the PCR reads via MiXCR. The sample contains approximately 79,000 clones, 8% to 9.5% of which appear only once. Trimming took 7 bases from V and 5 from J, leaving 17 bases between them. The CDR3 extends over 14 amino acids. Every patient was untreated before thyroid surgery. The genes are TRBV12-3 or TRBV12-4 and TRBJ1-1, with D perhaps TRBD1 (5 bases). Sequencing was done on a sample of blood. This clonotype originated in a female donor with papillary thyroid cancer or a benign thyroid nodule (not recorded which). Some clones in this sample may be carry-over from other donors' samples. The CDR3 spells CASTTTGVWTEAFF. DNA of the CDR3: TGTGCCAGCACTACCACGGGGGTGTGGACTGAAGCTTTCTTT.